These 5 T cell receptor beta chains originate from one sample sequenced in a study of control samples from healthy donors and cancer patients. Repertoires were generated with immunoSEQ multiplex PCR, while TCRdb's copy carries only in-frame clones and drops some. The table has around 120,000 clones, over 85% seen once. The sequenced sample was blood. The receptors here all came from a man aged 25 to 45 in good health.

V and J are TRBV6-5 and TRBJ1-1; D unclear. This CDR3 comprises 11 residues. Germline values: CDR1 MNHEY, CDR2 SVGAGI. The V and J ends lost 7 bases and 3 bases respectively, with 6 bases between them. CDR3 in amino acids: CASKRDTEAFF. The CDR3 DNA is TGTGCCAGCAAGCGGGACACTGAAGCTTTCTTT.

The chain recombines TRBV7-2 with TRBJ2-7; no clear D gene. The CDR3 loop spans 16 amino acids. The ends were cut back, 5 bases at V and 5 bases at J, with 22 bases in the middle. Germline V lookup: CDR1 SGHTA, CDR2 FQGNSA. CDR3 amino acids: CASSKSGGSRWDEQYF. DNA for the CDR3: TGTGCCAGCAGCAAGAGTGGCGGCAGCCGGTGGGACGAGCAGTACTTC.

The chain combines TRBV5-1 with TRBJ1-1, with D perhaps matching TRBD1 (5 bases). V lost 3 bases to trimming and J lost 4 bases, with 13 bases between them. The CDR3 length is 14 residues. Germline CDR1 is SGHRS and CDR2 is YFSETQ. In DNA form, the CDR3 reads TGCGCCAGCAGCTCCCGGGGGTTAGGCACTGAAGCTTTCTTT. Amino acid sequence: CASSSRGLGTEAFF.

The chain recombines TRBV18 with TRBJ2-7; 9 bases fit TRBD1. There are 14 residues in the CDR3. V shed 0 bases and J 3 bases; nucleotides not matched to a gene: 0. Germline CDR1 and CDR2: KGHSH and LQKENI. The CDR3 nucleotides are TGTGCCAGCTCACCACCGACAGGGGGCTACGAGCAGTACTTC. It is translated as CASSPPTGGYEQYF.

The chain has TRBV6-5 and TRBJ1-5; 8 bases fit TRBD1. Per germline, CDR1 MNHEY and CDR2 SVGAGI. The trim removed 8 bases at V and 4 bases at J, leaving 1 base unmatched. This CDR3 has 12 residues. CDR3 in amino acids: CASGQGNQPQHF. The CDR3 DNA reads TGTGCCAGCGGACAGGGTAATCAGCCCCAGCATTTT.